Reported below is one T cell receptor (beta chain). J lost 7 bases, V lost 4 bases, and 5 bases had no gene match. Germline assignment: CDR1 MNHEY and CDR2 SMNVEV (reference sequence). The CDR3 is made up of 13 amino acids. Authors' analysis steps: Estimates of nucleated cell counts were drawn from the amplification of reference gene primers. The repertoire was sequenced with immunoSEQ multiplex PCR; TCRdb's copy has only in-frame clones and lacks some. V and J calls and clone size are copied from that table; D and trimming were computed from the DNA. The sample holds 85,000 to 110,000 clones, roughly 84% seen once. The data originate from a study of blood T cell repertoires in COVID-19. Overall study context: The origin of the acute and convalescent COVID-19 samples was the United States, Italy and Spain. T cells, B-cell-depleted T cells, or PBMCs supplied cDNA or gDNA.

The specimen sequenced was peripheral blood. This receptor was identified in a human donor in a cohort sampled during active or convalescent COVID-19. The J gene is TRBJ2-5, the V gene TRBV27; 8 bases fit TRBD1. The CDR3 spells CASSSGQGGTQYF. The CDR3 region has the DNA TGTGCCAGCAGTTCCGGACAGGGTGGGACCCAGTACTTC.